These 32 T cell receptor beta chains came from one sample sequenced in a study of blood T cell repertoires in COVID-19. TCRdb keeps only in-frame clones here, not all; method: immunoSEQ multiplex PCR. This table has tens of thousands of clones, almost 85% appearing once. Sequencing was done on a sample of peripheral blood. The receptors were gathered from a human donor in a cohort sampled during active COVID-19.

J is TRBJ1-1 and V is TRBV5-1, with 7 bases fitting TRBD1. The CDR3 spans 15 residues. The trim removed 4 bases at V and 2 bases at J, leaving 8 bases unmatched. Germline loops: CDR1 SGHRS, CDR2 YFSETQ. DNA of the CDR3: TGCGCCAGCAGCCTGACGGGACAGAAAAACACTGAAGCTTTCTTT. This encodes CASSLTGQKNTEAFF.

J is TRBJ2-7 and V is TRBV5-6; weak D call: TRBD1 (6 bases). Germline-derived CDR1 and CDR2 are SGHDT and YYEEEE. Deletions cut 1 base from V and 6 bases from J, with 8 bases between. The CDR3 length is 12 residues. The CDR3: CASSLSTGEQYF. CDR3 DNA sequence: TGTGCCAGCAGCTTGTCGACAGGCGAGCAGTACTTC.

V is TRBV18 and J is TRBJ2-5, with a weak D call TRBD2 (6 bases). Trimming took 3 bases from V and 2 from J, leaving 10 bases between them. The CDR3 is made up of 14 amino acids. Germline V CDR1 and CDR2: KGHSH, LQKENI. The CDR3 DNA sequence: TGTGCCAGCTCACCTAGACTAGTACAAGAGACCCAGTACTTC. Protein sequence: CASSPRLVQETQYF.

This clone occurred once. This chain links TRBV7-8 with TRBJ2-7; a weak D match, TRBD2 (6 bases). The germline CDR1 and CDR2 sequences are SGHVS and FQNEAQ. The CDR3 totals 15 residues. Trimming took off 3 bases at V and 6 bases at J, with 18 bases between the two ends. CDR3 region: CASSFLRAEGVEQYF. CDR3 in DNA: TGTGCCAGCAGCTTCCTTAGGGCGGAGGGCGTCGAGCAGTACTTC. Full variable domain (missing parts from reference TRBV7-8 and TRBJ2-7): GAGVSQSPRYKVAKRGQDVALRCDPISGHVSLFWYQQALGQGPEFLTYFQNEAQLDKSGLPSDRFFAERPEGSVSTLKIQRTQQEDSAVYLCASSFLRAEGVEQYFGPGTRLTVT.

V gene TRBV29-1 combines with J gene TRBJ2-7; TRBD2 is a possible D gene (5 bases). Germline assignment: CDR1 SQVTM and CDR2 ANQGSEA. V was trimmed by 4 bases and J by 3 bases, leaving 10 bases between them. The CDR3 sequence is 12 residues long. The DNA of the CDR3 is TGCAGCGTTGGGCACGGACTCTACGAGCAGTACTTC. Protein product: CSVGHGLYEQYF.

The chain employs TRBV6-5 and TRBJ1-3; no reliable D call. V lost 6 bases to trimming and J lost 0 bases, with 9 bases between them. The CDR3 has 14 residues. CDR1 is MNHEY and CDR2 is SVGAGI in the germline V gene. The CDR3 sequence is CASRSAASGNTIYF. The CDR3 DNA follows: TGTGCCAGCAGGTCGGCGGCCTCTGGAAACACCATATATTTT.

This chain uses TRBV24-1 with TRBJ2-2; D gene ambiguous. The CDR3 extends over 13 amino acids. Between the trimmed V and J ends, which lost 9 bases and 5 bases, there was a span of 12 bases. The germline V gene encodes CDR1 KGHDR and CDR2 SFDVKD. CDR3 amino acids: CATAALTTGELFF. CDR3 DNA sequence: TGTGCCACCGCCGCCCTTACTACCGGGGAGCTGTTTTTT.

This sequence joins TRBV7-8 and TRBJ2-7, with 8 bases lining up with TRBD1. The germline V gene has CDR1 SGHVS and CDR2 FQNEAQ. V lost 5 bases, J lost 6 bases, and 9 bases stayed unmatched. This CDR3 has 14 residues. In DNA form, the CDR3 reads TGTGCCAGCAGCCCGGACAGGGTCCTTGGCGAGCAGTACTTC. Translated, it gives CASSPDRVLGEQYF.

The J gene is TRBJ1-1, the V gene TRBV9; D is perhaps TRBD1 (5 bases). From germline, CDR1 is SGDLS and CDR2 YYNGEE. CDR3 length equals 17 residues. The ends were cut back, 0 bases at V and 5 bases at J, with 20 bases in the middle. The CDR3 bases are TGTGCCAGCAGCGTAGCCCCGGGGAGGGGAGTGGAGACTGAAGCTTTCTTT. It encodes CASSVAPGRGVETEAFF.

The chain couples TRBV3-1 (or the pseudogene TRBV3-2) to TRBJ2-7; TRBD2 is a possible D gene (6 bases). The germline V and J ends were trimmed by 4 bases and 3 bases, with 10 bases remaining between them. The germline gives CDR1 LGHDT, CDR2 YNNKEL (reference sequence). The CDR3 extends over 13 amino acids. The DNA of the CDR3 is TGTGCCAGCAGCCGCGGGACCAACTACGAGCAGTACTTC. As protein: CASSRGTNYEQYF.

This sequence joins TRBV6-2 or TRBV6-3 and TRBJ1-1, with 8 positions matching TRBD1. Germline V CDR1 and CDR2: MNHEY, SVGEGT. Trimming removed 7 bases from V and 11 bases from J; junction bases left unmatched: 12. CDR3 length: 13 residues. In nucleotides, the CDR3 is TGTGCCAGCACCCCAGGTCAGGGGGCGCGGGCTTTCTTT. This translates into CASTPGQGARAFF.

This clone was seen more than once but under ten times. J is TRBJ1-2 and V is TRBV6-5, with 7 nucleotides matching TRBD1. Germline V gives CDR1 MNHEY, CDR2 SVGAGI. The CDR3 runs to 16 residues. Trimming took 2 bases from V and 4 from J; bases not matched to a gene: 10. DNA for the CDR3: TGTGCCAGCAGTTACCTCCGCCACAGGGGTAGCTATGGCTACACCTTC. Its protein is CASSYLRHRGSYGYTF.

This clone appeared once. The chain joins TRBV3-1 (or the pseudogene TRBV3-2) to TRBJ2-3, with D perhaps matching TRBD1 (6 bases). The germline V gene encodes CDR1 LGHDT and CDR2 YNNKEL (reference sequence). The CDR3 runs to 17 residues. Between the trimmed V and J ends, which lost 0 bases and 1 base, there was a span of 14 bases. In nucleotides, the CDR3 is TGTGCCAGCAGCCAAGATTTGTCAGGGGACGGCACAGATACGCAGTATTTT. It yields the protein CASSQDLSGDGTDTQYF.

The chain joins TRBV27 to TRBJ1-1, with TRBD1 identical over 8 bases. The J segment lost 3 bases and the V segment lost 5 bases, leaving 14 bases of the junction unmatched. The germline V gene encodes CDR1 MNHEY and CDR2 SMNVEV (reference sequence). The CDR3 sequence is 17 residues long. CDR3: CASSPDRDRLWYTEAFF. The CDR3 DNA reads as TGTGCCAGCAGTCCCGACCGGGACAGGCTTTGGTACACTGAAGCTTTCTTT.

This chain joins TRBV14 and TRBJ1-2, with D hard to call. V was clipped by 0 bases and J by 5 bases, with 10 bases between them. The CDR3 is 14 amino acids. Germline assignment: CDR1 SGHDN and CDR2 FVKESK. CDR3 coding DNA: TGTGCCAGCAGCCAAGAACCCGGAGGATATGGCTACACCTTC. Amino acid sequence: CASSQEPGGYGYTF.

This chain joins TRBV29-1 and TRBJ2-2, with TRBD1 as a possible D gene (6 bases). Germline CDR1 is SQVTM and CDR2 is ANQGSEA. V lost 2 bases and J 6 bases, leaving 10 bases between the germline ends. CDR3 length: 13 amino acids. CDR3 sequence: CSVERQGSGELFF. The DNA of the CDR3 is TGCAGCGTTGAACGGCAGGGGTCCGGGGAGCTGTTTTTT.

The CDR3 loop is CASSAWTSGGETQYF. In nucleotides, the CDR3 is TGTGCCAGCAGTGCCTGGACTAGCGGCGGAGAGACCCAGTACTTC. This rearrangement joins TRBV25-1 to TRBJ2-5, with TRBD2 matching over 10 bases. Per the germline V gene, CDR1 is MGHDK and CDR2 is SYGVNS. This CDR3 comprises 15 residues. The ends lost 4 bases at V and 4 bases at J; junction bases unmatched: 6.

This clone was seen a handful of times. The chain is built from TRBV9 and TRBJ1-4, with D unresolved. V was pared by 4 bases and J by 3 bases, with 13 bases between. This CDR3 comprises 15 residues. Looked up from germline, CDR1 is SGDLS and CDR2 is YYNGEE. This chain's CDR3 is CASSPRTASNEKLFF. CDR3 DNA sequence: TGTGCCAGCAGCCCCCGTACAGCCTCTAATGAAAAACTGTTTTTT.

This chain uses TRBV5-6 with TRBJ2-3, with D maybe TRBD1 (5 bases). Trimming cost V 3 bases and J 1 base, with 15 bases left between them. The CDR3 length is 16 residues. Germline V CDR1 and CDR2: SGHDT, YYEEEE. The CDR3 reads CASSSLTVRGTDTQYF. For the CDR3, the DNA is TGTGCCAGCAGCTCCCTGACAGTACGTGGCACAGATACGCAGTATTTT.

This clone has just one count. The CDR3 DNA reads as TGTGCCAGCTCACCACAGGGAGGTACAAACGGGGAGCTGTTTTTT. Translated, it gives CASSPQGGTNGELFF. The genes are TRBV18 and TRBJ2-2, with a possible D match to TRBD2 (6 bases). Germline CDR1 reads KGHSH; CDR2 reads LQKENI. CDR3 size: 15 residues. V shed 1 base and J shed 7 bases, with 13 bases lying between them.

The chain links TRBV7-8 to TRBJ2-1; TRBD2 aligns across 11 bases. The trim removed 5 bases at V and 9 bases at J, leaving 6 bases unmatched. The CDR3 runs 14 residues. The germline V gene has CDR1 SGHVS and CDR2 FQNEAQ. CDR3 residues: CASSLSGGAREQFF. CDR3 bases: TGTGCCAGCAGCCTTAGCGGGGGGGCTCGTGAGCAGTTCTTC.

CDR3 in DNA: TGTGCCAGCAGCGCCGCGGGGGGACCTCAAGAGACCCAGTACTTC. It specifies CASSAAGGPQETQYF. The chain recombines TRBV7-9 with TRBJ2-5, with 8 bases aligning to TRBD2. The V gene end was trimmed by 5 bases and the J gene end by 2 bases; junction bases not matched to a gene: 7. This CDR3 comprises 15 residues. CDR1 SEHNR and CDR2 FQNEAQ come from the germline V gene (reference sequence).

This clone showed up just once. The chain couples TRBV7-2 to TRBJ2-2; the D is unclear. The CDR3 contains 13 residues. Trimming removed 4 bases from V and 4 bases from J, with 7 bases in between. The germline CDR1 and CDR2 sequences are SGHTA and FQGNSA. The chain's CDR3 is CASSSLATGELFF. CDR3 in DNA: TGTGCCAGCAGCTCTCTGGCCACCGGGGAGCTGTTTTTT.

The CDR3 loop is CATSLNEKLFF. CDR3 coding DNA: TGTGCCACGAGCCTTAATGAAAAACTGTTTTTT. The chain is built from TRBV7-2 and TRBJ1-4; unclear D gene. This CDR3 is built from 11 residues. Germline V gene lookup returns CDR1 SGHTA and CDR2 FQGNSA. The V end was cut by 10 bases, the J end by 4 bases, with 7 bases between.

The chain has TRBV11-2 and TRBJ2-1, with 7 bases fitting TRBD2. CDR1 is SGHAT and CDR2 is FQNNGV in the germline V gene. The CDR3 runs to 17 residues. V lost 1 base and J lost 0; bases outside the gene matches: 6. The CDR3 loop is CASSLVPAGSSYNEQFF. In DNA form, the CDR3 reads TGTGCCAGCAGCTTAGTTCCAGCGGGAAGCTCCTACAATGAGCAGTTCTTC.

This clone occurred once. The chain links TRBV4-2 to TRBJ2-1; 9 positions match TRBD1. The V and J ends lost 8 bases and 5 bases, in that order; junction bases with no gene match: 10. This CDR3 has 15 amino acids. The germline CDR1 and CDR2 sequences are LGHNA and YNFKEQ. CDR3 DNA: TGTGCCAGCGTGGGATCAGGACAGGGGCACAATGAGCAGTTCTTC. It encodes CASVGSGQGHNEQFF.

The V call is TRBV6-5, the J call TRBJ1-1; D not resolved. CDR1 and CDR2 (germline): MNHEY, SVGAGI. The CDR3 has 13 residues. Trimming cost V 7 bases and J 4 bases, with 13 bases left between them. The CDR3 DNA reads as TGTGCCAGCACCGAGGAGGTTGGCACTGAAGCTTTCTTT. It translates to CASTEEVGTEAFF.

The chain combines TRBV6-5 with TRBJ2-2; possible D gene TRBD1, 6 bases. The CDR3 is 13 residues long. Trimming took 5 bases from V and 5 from J, leaving 9 bases between them. Germline V CDR1 and CDR2: MNHEY, SVGAGI. The CDR3: CASSPQGTGELFF. CDR3 nucleotide sequence: TGTGCCAGCAGTCCACAGGGTACCGGGGAGCTGTTTTTT.

DNA for the CDR3: TGTGCCAGCAGCCAAGATCTGGATGCGGGACAGGGGGGCTATGGCTACACCTTC. Its protein product is CASSQDLDAGQGGYGYTF. The J gene is TRBJ1-2, the V gene TRBV3-1 (or the pseudogene TRBV3-2); TRBD1 aligns across 11 bases. This CDR3 region has 18 residues. V was pared by 0 bases and J by 4 bases, with 10 bases of the junction left unmatched. The germline CDR1 and CDR2 sequences are LGHDT and YNNKEL (reference sequence).

The gene calls are TRBV5-4 and TRBJ2-5; weak D call: TRBD2 (7 bases). CDR1 is SGHNT, CDR2 YYREEE, per germline (reference sequence). The V end was cut by 4 bases, the J end by 2 bases, with 21 bases between. This CDR3 spans 17 amino acids. CDR3 region: CASSPGGGGGQQETQYF. The CDR3 bases are TGTGCCAGCAGCCCTGGGGGAGGCGGGGGACAACAAGAGACCCAGTACTTC.

The rearrangement links TRBV4-3 to TRBJ2-7, with 7 bases lining up with TRBD1. Germline CDR1 reads LGHNA; CDR2 reads YSLEER. The CDR3 length is 15 residues. V shed 1 base and J 2 bases; nucleotides not matched to a gene: 5. The CDR3 DNA is TGCGCCAGCAGCCAAGGTTACAGGGGAACCTACGAGCAGTACTTC. Amino acids: CASSQGYRGTYEQYF.

CDR3 DNA: TGTGCCACCGGAAGCGGCACAGATACGCAGTATTTT. Its protein is CATGSGTDTQYF. The chain uses TRBV24-1 and TRBJ2-3, with D uncertain. V was pared by 9 bases and J by 1 base, with 7 bases between. This CDR3 spans 12 amino acids. Germline-derived CDR1 and CDR2 are KGHDR and SFDVKD.